The rows below give T cell receptor beta chains drawn from one sample of a study of identical twins. TCRdb reprocessed the 5' RACE reads with MiXCR, giving one entry per CDR3 protein. This table holds around 570,000 distinct CDR3 sequences, around 9.6% found once. The sample was also linked to a second study, of yellow fever vaccine responses in identical twins.

Sequenced material: PBMCs. Receptors were obtained from a woman under 30 in good health. Both conserved end residues are part of each CDR3. The D gene is left open where the match is weak. Size is stated for part of the rows, as once, few or many counts, or as a class when the clone is expanded.

cdr3_aa,cdr3_nt,clone_size,d_call,v_call,j_call
CASRETGSNTGELFF,TGCGCCAGCAGGGAGACTGGATCGAACACCGGGGAGCTGTTTTTT,many,-,TRBV10-2,TRBJ2-2
CASSFQGASTRAYNEQFF,TGCGCCAGCAGCTTCCAGGGGGCCTCAACCAGGGCCTACAATGAGCAGTTCTTC,few,TRBD1,TRBV5-1,TRBJ2-1
CSVGTPRVIYEQFF,TGCAGCGTTGGGACTCCCCGCGTTATTTATGAGCAGTTCTTC,-,-,TRBV29-1,TRBJ2-1
CASSSQGDEKLFF,TGCGCCAGCAGCTCCCAGGGGGATGAAAAACTGTTTTTT,few,TRBD1,TRBV5-1,TRBJ1-4
CSALQGVYGYTF,TGCAGCGCCTTGCAGGGGGTCTATGGCTACACCTTC,many,TRBD1,TRBV29-1,TRBJ1-2
CASSLAQYSNQPQHF,TGTGCCAGCAGCCTGGCACAGTATAGCAATCAGCCCCAGCATTTT,many,-,TRBV7-2,TRBJ1-5
CASSQDGTGGIADTQYF,TGCGCCAGCAGCCAAGATGGGACAGGGGGCATCGCAGATACGCAGTATTTT,-,TRBD1,TRBV4-1,TRBJ2-3
CAWRRARKDTDTQYF,TGTGCCTGGAGGAGGGCTCGGAAAGACACAGATACGCAGTATTTT,-,-,TRBV30,TRBJ2-3
CASSSGDSRSRETQYF,TGTGCCAGCAGCTCAGGGGACTCCAGGAGCAGGGAGACCCAGTACTTC,many,-,TRBV3-1,TRBJ2-5
CASSSNSHRTTAWDEQFF,TGTGCCAGCAGTTCCAACAGCCACCGGACTACAGCCTGGGATGAGCAGTTCTTC,few,-,TRBV12-3/TRBV12-4,TRBJ2-1
CASSLASGRHNEQYF,TGTGCCAGCAGTTTAGCGTCCGGCAGGCATAACGAGCAGTACTTC,many,-,TRBV12-3/TRBV12-4,TRBJ2-7
CATSRGPGPEQYF,TGTGCCACCAGCAGAGGCCCCGGGCCCGAGCAGTACTTC,few,-,TRBV15,TRBJ2-7
CASSLRLAATQRELFF,TGTGCCAGCAGTTTACGGCTAGCGGCCACTCAAAGGGAGCTGTTTTTT,few,TRBD2,TRBV27,TRBJ2-2
CASSPTLDNEQFF,TGTGCCAGCAGCCCTACTTTGGACAATGAGCAGTTCTTC,many,-,TRBV28,TRBJ2-1
CASSLTGKNEKLFF,TGTGCCAGCAGTTTAACCGGGAAGAATGAAAAACTGTTTTTT,-,-,TRBV27,TRBJ1-4
CASSLNSGRNTEAFF,TGTGCCAGCAGCTTAAACTCCGGACGAAACACTGAAGCTTTCTTT,many,-,TRBV7-9,TRBJ1-1
CASSSSGGYEQYF,TGTGCCAGCAGCTCATCCGGGGGCTACGAGCAGTACTTC,few,-,TRBV7-9,TRBJ2-7
CSASPDRGVNIQYF,TGCAGTGCTAGCCCGGACAGGGGGGTGAACATTCAGTACTTC,many,TRBD1,TRBV20-1,TRBJ2-4
CASSLVGGDTDTQYF,TGTGCCAGCAGCTTGGTAGGCGGGGACACAGATACGCAGTATTTT,-,-,TRBV5-5,TRBJ2-3
CASRGWAASYEQYF,TGTGCCAGCAGGGGCTGGGCAGCCTCCTACGAGCAGTACTTC,-,-,TRBV12-3/TRBV12-4,TRBJ2-7
CSVELGLYNEQFF,TGCAGCGTTGAGTTGGGACTTTACAATGAGCAGTTCTTC,many,-,TRBV29-1,TRBJ2-1
CASSLQVSGANVLTF,TGTGCCAGCAGTCTTCAGGTCTCTGGGGCCAACGTCCTGACTTTC,few,-,TRBV28,TRBJ2-6
CASSKPSGKSTDTQYF,TGTGCCAGCAGCAAACCTAGCGGGAAGAGCACAGATACGCAGTATTTT,few,TRBD2,TRBV7-9,TRBJ2-3
CASSLEMAAGHSSPLHF,TGCGCCAGCAGCTTGGAAATGGCAGCGGGACACAGTTCACCCCTCCACTTT,-,-,TRBV5-1,TRBJ1-6
CASSHPGGKSTEAFF,TGCGCCAGCAGCCACCCCGGGGGGAAATCTACTGAAGCTTTCTTT,many,-,TRBV5-1,TRBJ1-1
CASRPPRGEQYF,TGTGCCAGCAGGCCACCCAGGGGCGAGCAGTACTTC,few,-,TRBV7-9,TRBJ2-7
CASREGGNSPLHF,TGTGCCAGCAGGGAGGGGGGAAATTCACCCCTCCACTTT,-,-,TRBV5-5,TRBJ1-6
CAIQSAVGLARPLNTGELFF,TGTGCCATCCAGTCCGCCGTGGGACTAGCTCGCCCCCTGAACACCGGGGAGCTGTTTTTT,-,TRBD2,TRBV15,TRBJ2-2
CAIKMTSGGAGEQYF,TGTGCCATCAAGATGACTAGCGGGGGGGCCGGAGAGCAGTACTTC,-,TRBD2,TRBV10-3,TRBJ2-7
CASSLSFYEQYF,TGTGCCAGCAGTTTGTCCTTCTACGAGCAGTACTTC,-,-,TRBV28,TRBJ2-7
CSAFASGTSGAYEQYF,TGCAGTGCGTTCGCCTCCGGGACTAGCGGGGCCTACGAGCAGTACTTC,few,TRBD2,TRBV20-1,TRBJ2-7
CASSGPATDYGYTF,TGTGCCAGCAGTGGGCCAGCGACAGACTATGGCTACACCTTC,few,-,TRBV12-3/TRBV12-4,TRBJ1-2
CASSHPSSGEQFF,TGTGCCAGCAGCCATCCCTCTTCGGGTGAGCAGTTCTTC,-,-,TRBV4-2,TRBJ2-1
CSARKEGRGYEQYF,TGCAGTGCTAGGAAGGAAGGGCGAGGCTACGAGCAGTACTTC,many,-,TRBV20-1,TRBJ2-7
CASGFGTASNQPQHF,TGTGCTAGTGGTTTCGGAACGGCTAGCAATCAGCCCCAGCATTTT,-,-,TRBV12-5,TRBJ1-5
CSVELGGLETQYF,TGCAGCGTTGAGTTGGGGGGTCTAGAGACCCAGTACTTC,few,-,TRBV29-1,TRBJ2-5
CSANRDRVRQPQHF,TGCAGTGCTAACCGGGACAGGGTTCGTCAGCCCCAGCATTTT,few,TRBD1,TRBV20-1,TRBJ1-5
CSAPPRRRNSPLHF,TGCAGTGCCCCTCCTCGTCGGAGGAATTCACCCCTCCACTTT,-,-,TRBV20-1,TRBJ1-6
CASSIIAGADTGELFF,TGCGCCAGCAGCATAATAGCGGGGGCCGACACCGGGGAGCTGTTTTTT,many,TRBD2,TRBV5-1,TRBJ2-2
CASSVDGAGEQYF,TGTGCCAGCAGCGTAGACGGGGCGGGCGAGCAGTACTTC,few,-,TRBV9,TRBJ2-7
CASSPGTSDTDTQYF,TGTGCCAGCAGCCCCGGGACTAGCGACACAGATACGCAGTATTTT,-,TRBD2,TRBV12-3/TRBV12-4,TRBJ2-3
CASSPRLAGAGDEQFF,TGTGCCAGCAGCCCGAGACTAGCGGGAGCTGGGGATGAGCAGTTCTTC,few,TRBD2,TRBV7-2,TRBJ2-1